Listed below are T cell receptor beta chains from one sample, sequenced in a study of shared clonotypes between healthy human individuals. Assay used: immunoSEQ multiplex PCR; TCRdb lists only in-frame clones, some missing. This sample yields about 2.2 million clones, of which 80% to 95% are seen a single time; about 1.7% belongs to the top ten. The sequencing sample was made of naive CD8+ T cells from PBMCs. These TCRs come from a man aged 18 to 30 in good health. Some clones in this sample may be carry-over from other donors' samples. The CDR3 runs from the conserved cysteine through the conserved F or W. The D gene is left open where the match is weak. Not every row has a clone size; where given, it reads once, few, many or a size class.

size: .
V: TRBV27
J: TRBJ2-7
D: TRBD2
CDR3: CASRKTAGGASYEQYF
DNA: TGTGCCAGCAGAAAGACAGCGGGAGGGGCCTCCTACGAGCAGTACTTC

size: .
V: TRBV6-1
J: TRBJ2-5
D: .
CDR3: CASRLGSVSWETQYF
DNA: TGTGCCAGCAGACTCGGGTCGGTTTCATGGGAGACCCAGTACTTC

size: .
V: TRBV9
J: TRBJ2-7
D: TRBD1
CDR3: CASSFGTGVYEQYF
DNA: TGTGCCAGCAGCTTCGGGACAGGAGTCTACGAGCAGTACTTC

size: once
V: TRBV9
J: TRBJ2-3
D: .
CDR3: CASSVSGLHSTDTQYF
DNA: TGTGCCAGCAGCGTCAGCGGACTACATAGCACAGATACGCAGTATTTT

size: .
V: TRBV27
J: TRBJ1-4
D: TRBD1
CDR3: CASSPDRGGEKLFF
DNA: TGTGCCAGCAGTCCGGACAGGGGGGGTGAAAAACTGTTTTTT

size: .
V: TRBV9
J: TRBJ2-7
D: TRBD1
CDR3: CASSEDRDSGYEQYF
DNA: TGTGCCAGCAGCGAAGACAGGGATAGTGGGTACGAGCAGTACTTC

size: .
V: TRBV7-8
J: TRBJ1-2
D: .
CDR3: CASSLVVQGGYGYTF
DNA: TGTGCCAGCAGCTTAGTGGTTCAGGGAGGCTATGGCTACACCTTC

size: .
V: TRBV7-3
J: TRBJ2-2
D: TRBD1
CDR3: CASSVDRATGELFF
DNA: TGTGCCAGCAGCGTGGACAGGGCCACCGGGGAGCTGTTTTTT

size: once
V: TRBV6-1
J: TRBJ2-1
D: .
CDR3: CASGGRPYNEQFF
DNA: TGTGCCAGCGGAGGGCGACCCTACAATGAGCAGTTCTTC

size: .
V: TRBV4-1
J: TRBJ2-1
D: .
CDR3: CASSQTTSYNEQFF
DNA: TGCGCCAGCAGCCAAACTACGTCCTACAATGAGCAGTTCTTC

size: .
V: TRBV7-9
J: TRBJ2-1
D: .
CDR3: CASPGDKPYNEQFF
DNA: TGTGCCAGCCCGGGGGACAAGCCCTACAATGAGCAGTTCTTC

size: .
V: TRBV5-1
J: TRBJ2-5
D: .
CDR3: CASSWQETQYF
DNA: TGCGCCAGCAGCTGGCAAGAGACCCAGTACTTC

size: .
V: TRBV4-3
J: TRBJ1-2
D: .
CDR3: CASGVRGSYYGYTF
DNA: TGCGCCAGCGGCGTGAGAGGTTCGTACTATGGCTACACCTTC

size: .
V: TRBV7-8
J: TRBJ2-2
D: TRBD2
CDR3: CASSSGTSGSNTGELFF
DNA: TGTGCCAGCAGCTCCGGGACTAGCGGTTCGAACACCGGGGAGCTGTTTTTT

size: .
V: TRBV19
J: TRBJ1-1
D: .
CDR3: CASSPGPIPEAFF
DNA: TGTGCCAGTAGTCCAGGGCCTATACCTGAAGCTTTCTTT

size: .
V: TRBV7-9
J: TRBJ2-3
D: .
CDR3: CASSPWGLTTDTQYF
DNA: TGTGCCAGCAGCCCCTGGGGGCTAACCACAGATACGCAGTATTTT

size: .
V: TRBV30
J: TRBJ1-5
D: .
CDR3: CAWSAAGNQPQHF
DNA: TGTGCCTGGAGTGCGGCGGGTAATCAGCCCCAGCATTTT

size: .
V: TRBV7-9
J: TRBJ2-7
D: TRBD1
CDR3: CASSLGPGQGPYEQYF
DNA: TGTGCCAGCAGCCTAGGACCGGGACAGGGCCCCTACGAGCAGTACTTC

size: .
V: TRBV7-9
J: TRBJ2-5
D: TRBD1
CDR3: CASSSGQGIQRWQETQYF
DNA: TGTGCCAGCAGCTCAGGACAGGGGATCCAGAGGTGGCAAGAGACCCAGTACTTC

size: .
V: TRBV28
J: TRBJ2-7
D: .
CDR3: CASSFPGESYEQYF
DNA: TGTGCCAGCAGTTTTCCTGGCGAGTCCTACGAGCAGTACTTC

size: .
V: TRBV9
J: TRBJ1-2
D: .
CDR3: CASSVVRGFDGYTF
DNA: TGTGCCAGCAGCGTAGTGAGGGGTTTCGATGGCTACACCTTC

size: .
V: TRBV6-1
J: TRBJ2-7
D: .
CDR3: CATLGDFYEQYF
DNA: TGTGCCACCCTGGGGGATTTCTACGAGCAGTACTTC

size: .
V: TRBV6-5
J: TRBJ2-2
D: .
CDR3: CASSGFKGAGELFF
DNA: TGTGCCAGCAGTGGATTTAAAGGGGCCGGGGAGCTGTTTTTT

size: .
V: TRBV6-1
J: TRBJ2-2
D: .
CDR3: CASSELYPGELFF
DNA: TGTGCCAGCAGTGAACTATACCCCGGGGAGCTGTTTTTT

size: .
V: TRBV15
J: TRBJ2-7
D: .
CDR3: CATSTGTEAYEQYF
DNA: TGTGCCACCAGCACCGGGACGGAGGCCTACGAGCAGTACTTC

size: .
V: TRBV7-8
J: TRBJ1-2
D: TRBD1
CDR3: CASSLGTARNYGYTF
DNA: TGTGCCAGCAGCTTGGGGACAGCCCGCAACTATGGCTACACCTTC

size: .
V: TRBV27
J: TRBJ2-1
D: .
CDR3: CASSTASYNEQFF
DNA: TGTGCCAGCAGTACTGCTAGCTACAATGAGCAGTTCTTC

size: .
V: TRBV10-3
J: TRBJ1-2
D: TRBD1
CDR3: CAISEGTGAIRGYTF
DNA: TGTGCCATCAGTGAAGGGACAGGGGCGATCCGTGGCTACACCTTC

size: .
V: TRBV29-1
J: TRBJ1-2
D: TRBD1
CDR3: CSGTRQGAFGYTF
DNA: TGCAGCGGTACAAGACAGGGGGCTTTTGGCTACACCTTC

size: .
V: TRBV5-4
J: TRBJ2-3
D: .
CDR3: CASSFQGPTDTQYF
DNA: TGTGCCAGCAGCTTCCAGGGCCCCACAGATACGCAGTATTTT